Given below is one TCR beta chain in context. The antigen remains unidentified. Other DNA sequences of this sample code for an identical CDR3. The data are from a study of cytomegalovirus exposure and HLA in healthy donors. General study results and limits: The study flagged approximately 180 TCR beta chains as cytomegalovirus-associated. TCR beta V segments were, for the most part, productive about 90% or about 30% of the time in an earlier analysis. Diagnosis of cytomegalovirus status made by the classifier reportedly showed high specificity and sensitivity.

The PCR made use of 60 Vbeta and 13 Jbeta primers. Data came from immunoSEQ multiplex PCR; TCRdb stores just in-frame clones and leaves some out. The repertoire holds 120,000 to 150,000 clones, with 82% as singletons. CDR3 size: 15 residues. Losses at the gene ends were 4 bases for V and 7 bases for J; bases not matched to a gene: 3. The germline CDR1 and CDR2 sequences are SEHNR and FQNEAQ (reference sequence). This rearrangement joins TRBV7-9 to TRBJ2-1; 14 bases map to TRBD2. Material for sequencing was PBMCs. The source is a man aged 30 to 45 in good health and CMV-seropositive. CDR3 DNA sequence: TGTGCCAGCAGCTCTAGACTAGCGGGGGGGAATGAGCAGTTCTTC. Its translation: CASSSRLAGGNEQFF.